This TCR beta chain derives from a study of regulatory T cells in long-lasting Graves disease. Germline CDR1 reads MNHEY; CDR2 reads SMNVEV (reference sequence). CDR3 length equals 13 residues. Trimming removed 4 bases from V and 2 bases from J, with 9 bases in between. This clonotype was seen many times. Time point in this sample: newly diagnosed GD, antithyroid drugs for less than 3 months. With RNA extracted from PBMCs as input, the TCR library was made. With iRepertoire HTBI primers and Arm-PCR of CDR3 regions, TCR beta libraries were built. One entry per CDR3 protein, called by TCRdb with MiXCR from the multiplex PCR reads. The table has a few hundred thousand distinct CDR3 sequences, approximately 18% seen once. These sequences were also reported in another study, on T cells in Graves' hyperthyroidism and ophthalmopathy.

The starting material was peripheral blood mononuclear cells (PBMCs), obtained at new diagnosis, from a patient treated with antithyroid drugs. The TCR was taken from a young woman with Graves disease. This rearrangement joins TRBV27 to TRBJ2-7; D not resolved. The CDR3 protein is CASSSPKPYEQYF. The CDR3 coding sequence is TGTGCCAGCAGTTCGCCGAAGCCCTACGAGCAGTACTTC.